The 30 T cell receptor beta chains given below trace back to one sample, sequenced in a study of blood T cell repertoires in COVID-19. Profiled with immunoSEQ multiplex PCR; TCRdb holds only in-frame clones, not every one. The data contain some 74,000 clones, roughly 80% of them singletons. The sample consisted of peripheral blood. These receptor sequences come from a human donor in a cohort sampled during active COVID-19.

The chain combines TRBV28 with TRBJ1-4; possibly TRBD1 for D (6 bases). Germline assignment: CDR1 MDHEN and CDR2 SYDVKM. V was pared by 6 bases and J by 2 bases, with 13 bases between. The CDR3 extends over 15 amino acids. CDR3 residues: CASSLTGPTNEKLFF. The CDR3 nucleotides are TGTGCCAGCAGCCTAACAGGGCCCACTAATGAAAAACTGTTTTTT.

The gene calls are TRBV19 and TRBJ1-1; TRBD1 might be the D (6 bases). V shed 3 bases and J shed 0 bases, with 11 bases lying between them. Germline lookup yields CDR1 LNHDA and CDR2 SQIVND (reference sequence). This CDR3 has 15 residues. The CDR3 reads CASSIVQGLNTEAFF. CDR3 DNA sequence: TGTGCCAGTAGTATTGTCCAGGGGTTGAACACTGAAGCTTTCTTT.

The chain couples TRBV5-6 to TRBJ2-7; D is possibly TRBD1 (6 bases). V was pared by 1 base and J by 1 base, with 15 bases between. The CDR3 covers 16 residues. Germline V gives CDR1 SGHDT, CDR2 YYEEEE. The CDR3 bases are TGTGCCAGCAGCTTGTACACAGGGAGATTGTCCTACGAGCAGTACGTC. Its translation is CASSLYTGRLSYEQYV.

The chain combines TRBV6-4 with TRBJ2-1, with 7 nucleotides matching TRBD2. This CDR3 comprises 15 residues. Germline lookup yields CDR1 MRHNA and CDR2 SNTAGT. The V segment lost 0 bases and the J segment 6 bases; nucleotides outside the gene matches: 5. CDR3 amino acids: CASSDSAGSLNEQFF. The CDR3 DNA follows: TGTGCCAGCAGTGACTCAGCGGGATCCCTCAATGAGCAGTTCTTC.

The chain is built from TRBV10-3 and TRBJ2-2, with 7 bases that match TRBD1. Germline loops: CDR1 ENHRY, CDR2 SYGVKD. The V and J ends lost 0 bases and 4 bases, in that order; junction bases with no gene match: 5. The CDR3 covers 16 residues. The CDR3 is CAISESGPGGTGELFF. Here the CDR3 DNA reads TGTGCCATCAGTGAGTCCGGGCCAGGGGGCACCGGGGAGCTGTTTTTT.

V usage is TRBV7-6 and J usage is TRBJ1-4; a possible D gene is TRBD1 (5 bases). The CDR3 loop spans 14 amino acids. V was clipped by 5 bases and J by 8 bases, with 15 bases between them. Germline assignment: CDR1 SGHVS and CDR2 FNYEAQ. As DNA, the CDR3 is TGTGCCAGCAGCCGGACACGCCGGGGGGAAAAACTGTTTTTT. This codes for CASSRTRRGEKLFF.

The chain employs TRBV19 and TRBJ2-5, with 9 bases matching TRBD2. V shed 2 bases, J shed 5 bases, and the junction held 9 bases outside the gene matches. The CDR3 runs 16 residues. Germline V gene lookup returns CDR1 LNHDA and CDR2 SQIVND (reference sequence). The CDR3 DNA sequence: TGTGCCAGTAGTATAAACCGGCTAGCGGGGTTGGAGACCCAGTACTTC. Translation gives CASSINRLAGLETQYF.

CDR3 protein: CASSFLAGDEQYF. As DNA, the CDR3 is TGTGCCAGCAGCTTTCTAGCGGGGGACGAGCAGTACTTC. The chain couples TRBV7-2 to TRBJ2-7, with TRBD2 identical over 10 bases. This CDR3 contains 13 residues. Trimming took 3 bases from V and 5 from J; bases not matched to a gene: 1. CDR1 is SGHTA and CDR2 is FQGNSA in the germline V gene. The whole variable domain, filled in from reference TRBV7-2 and TRBJ2-7, reads GAGVSQSPSNKVTEKGKDVELRCDPISGHTALYWYRQSLGQGLEFLIYFQGNSAPDKSGLPSDRFSAERTGGSVSTLTIQRTQQEDSAVYLCASSFLAGDEQYFGPGTRLTVT.

The V gene is TRBV5-6, the J gene TRBJ1-1; D call uncertain. V lost 7 bases, J lost 0 bases, and 16 bases lay in between. Germline values: CDR1 SGHDT, CDR2 YYEEEE. The CDR3 runs 15 residues. The CDR3 is CASSILFGLNTEAFF. The CDR3 DNA reads as TGTGCCAGCTCCATATTATTCGGGTTGAACACTGAAGCTTTCTTT.

This rearrangement joins TRBV7-2 to TRBJ2-3; maybe TRBD1 (6 bases). This CDR3 has 16 residues. In germline, CDR1 is SGHTA, CDR2 FQGNSA. V lost 2 bases and J lost 7, with 19 bases in between. For the CDR3, the DNA is TGTGCCAGCAGCTTAAGTTTTTCGGTCAGGGGTAATACGCAGTATTTT. This gives the protein CASSLSFSVRGNTQYF.

This chain joins TRBV7-9 and TRBJ1-2; TRBD1 matches at 9 bases. The CDR3 covers 14 residues. The V gene end was trimmed by 3 bases and the J gene end by 5 bases; junction bases not matched to a gene: 4. Germline V gene lookup returns CDR1 SEHNR and CDR2 FQNEAQ (reference sequence). CDR3 sequence reads: CASSLDRGGYGYTF. The CDR3 nucleotides are TGTGCCAGCAGCTTGGACAGGGGCGGGTATGGCTACACCTTC. Together with reference TRBV7-9 and TRBJ1-2, the CDR3 gives the full variable domain: DTGVSQNPRHKITKRGQNVTFRCDPISEHNRLYWYRQTLGQGPEFLTYFQNEAQLEKSRLLSDRFSAERPKGSFSTLEIQRTEQGDSAMYLCASSLDRGGYGYTFGSGTRLTVV.

The chain uses TRBV5-5 and TRBJ1-3; D is uncertain. Germline V gene lookup returns CDR1 SGHKS and CDR2 YYEKEE (reference sequence). This CDR3 has 14 amino acids. V lost 2 bases and J 0 bases, leaving 6 bases between the germline ends. CDR3 bases: TGTGCCAGCAGCTTAGAGAGCTCTGGAAACACCATATATTTT. Encoded protein: CASSLESSGNTIYF. Based on the CDR3 plus reference TRBV5-5 and TRBJ1-3, the full variable domain is DAGVTQSPTHLIKTRGQQVTLRCSPISGHKSVSWYQQVLGQGPQFIFQYYEKEERGRGNFPDRFSARQFPNYSSELNVNALLLGDSALYLCASSLESSGNTIYFGEGSWLTVV.

The rearrangement links TRBV29-1 to TRBJ1-2; D gene unclear. Trimming removed 8 bases from V and 0 bases from J, with 13 bases in between. The germline CDR1 and CDR2 sequences are SQVTM and ANQGSEA. The CDR3 covers 13 residues. The CDR3 region is CSSRDESNYGYTF. CDR3 nucleotide sequence: TGCAGCTCACGAGATGAATCTAACTATGGCTACACCTTC.

This clone was counted only a few times. The chain combines TRBV15 with TRBJ1-5; perhaps TRBD1 as D (5 bases). Trimming stripped 1 base from V and 6 bases from J, with 7 bases between. The CDR3 totals 13 residues. Germline CDR1 LNHNV, CDR2 YYDKDF (reference sequence). The CDR3 DNA is TGTGCCACCAGCAGAGCGGGGGTTCAGCCCCAGCATTTT. Amino acids: CATSRAGVQPQHF.

The chain has TRBV3-1 (or the pseudogene TRBV3-2) and TRBJ1-2; possible D gene TRBD1, 5 bases. Trimming stripped 4 bases from V and 8 bases from J, with 14 bases between. This CDR3 comprises 13 residues. CDR1 and CDR2 (germline): LGHDT, YNNKEL (reference sequence). The CDR3 region is CASSPPRRGGYTF. The CDR3 DNA reads as TGTGCCAGCAGCCCCCCTCGCCGGGGGGGCTACACCTTC.

The V call is TRBV6-1, the J call TRBJ1-4; D call uncertain. Germline values: CDR1 MNHNS, CDR2 SASEGT. V lost 2 bases and J lost 5, with 6 bases in between. CDR3 size: 13 residues. This chain's CDR3 is CASSETANEKLFF. In DNA, the CDR3 is TGTGCCAGCAGTGAAACAGCAAATGAAAAACTGTTTTTT.

This chain joins TRBV5-1 and TRBJ2-3; 12 nucleotides agree with TRBD2. The CDR3 is 16 amino acids. The germline CDR1 and CDR2 sequences are SGHRS and YFSETQ. Trimming at V came to 4 bases and at J to 5 bases, leaving 8 bases not matched to a gene. CDR3 in DNA: TGCGCCAGCAGCGGGAGACTAGCGGGGGACCAAGATACGCAGTATTTT. It translates to CASSGRLAGDQDTQYF.

This chain connects TRBV5-1 to TRBJ1-2, with 10 bases aligning to TRBD1. The ends lost 3 bases at V and 8 bases at J; junction bases unmatched: 7. Germline CDR1 is SGHRS and CDR2 is YFSETQ. The CDR3 extends over 14 amino acids. This CDR3 is CASSSRDRGSGYTF. DNA of the CDR3: TGCGCCAGCAGCTCCCGGGACAGGGGCTCCGGCTACACCTTC.

The chain couples TRBV4-3 to TRBJ2-7, with D unresolved. V shed 0 bases and J shed 2 bases, with 11 bases lying between them. The CDR3 covers 15 residues. Per the germline V gene, CDR1 is LGHNA and CDR2 is YSLEER. This CDR3 reads CASSQEWRSPYEQYF. The CDR3 DNA reads as TGCGCCAGCAGCCAAGAGTGGAGAAGCCCCTACGAGCAGTACTTC.

This chain links TRBV7-2 with TRBJ1-4; tentative D call: TRBD1 (5 bases). The CDR3 has 15 residues. Germline lookup yields CDR1 SGHTA and CDR2 FQGNSA. Trimming took 1 base from V and 8 from J, leaving 14 bases between them. The CDR3: CASSLGGVKREKLFF. In DNA form, the CDR3 reads TGTGCCAGCAGCTTAGGGGGCGTAAAACGGGAAAAACTGTTTTTT.

This clone appeared a single time. The chain links TRBV7-8 to TRBJ1-6, with D perhaps TRBD1 (6 bases). This CDR3 has 14 residues. Between the trimmed V and J ends, which lost 0 bases and 9 bases, there was a span of 9 bases. CDR1 SGHVS and CDR2 FQNEAQ come from the germline V gene. The CDR3 here is CASSLARGGSPLHF. CDR3 nucleotide sequence: TGTGCCAGCAGCTTAGCCAGGGGTGGTTCACCCCTCCACTTT.

This rearrangement joins TRBV5-1 to TRBJ2-7, with 9 bases fitting TRBD1. The junction had 4 bases not matched to a gene; V was cut back by 6 bases and J by 3 bases. In germline, CDR1 is SGHRS, CDR2 YFSETQ. The CDR3 length is 13 residues. The CDR3 here is CASNTGGGYEQYF. The CDR3 nucleotides read TGCGCCAGCAATACAGGGGGCGGCTACGAGCAGTACTTC.

The chain has TRBV7-9 and TRBJ1-6, with TRBD1 identical over 7 bases. Germline V gives CDR1 SEHNR, CDR2 FQNEAQ (reference sequence). The CDR3 consists of 14 residues. The ends lost 8 bases at V and 11 bases at J; junction bases unmatched: 12. The CDR3 region is CASGSRGPGPPLHF. DNA for the CDR3: TGTGCCAGCGGCTCTAGGGGGCCCGGACCACCCCTCCACTTT.

This rearrangement joins TRBV9 to TRBJ2-1; D not resolved. The V gene lost 3 bases and the J gene lost 2 bases, with 21 bases spanning the gap. Per the germline V gene, CDR1 is SGDLS and CDR2 is YYNGEE. The CDR3 loop spans 18 amino acids. The CDR3 sequence is CASSGYLSPTSPYNEQFF. Written as DNA, the CDR3 is TGTGCCAGCAGCGGTTACTTAAGCCCCACGAGCCCCTACAATGAGCAGTTCTTC.

The chain links TRBV5-1 to TRBJ2-7; TRBD2 agrees at 7 bases. Germline V gives CDR1 SGHRS, CDR2 YFSETQ. The CDR3 is 17 residues long. V dropped 0 bases and J dropped 4; count of bases not matched to a gene: 13. This CDR3 reads CASSLGSSGGSVYEQYV. CDR3 nucleotides: TGCGCCAGCAGCTTGGGGTCTAGCGGAGGGAGTGTATACGAGCAGTACGTC.

The rearrangement links TRBV15 to TRBJ2-5; tentatively, D is TRBD2 (6 bases). The germline CDR1 and CDR2 sequences are LNHNV and YYDKDF (reference sequence). The V end lost 6 bases, the J end lost 5 bases, and 13 bases lay between the germline ends. The length of the CDR3 is 13 residues. CDR3 bases: TGTGCCACCAGGACCCCGGGAGTGGAGACCCAGTACTTC. Residues: CATRTPGVETQYF. The complete variable domain, with remaining parts taken from reference TRBV15 and TRBJ2-5, reads DAMVIQNPRYQVTQFGKPVTLSCSQTLNHNVMYWYQQKSSQAPKLLFHYYDKDFNNEADTPDNFQSRRPNTSFCFLDIRSPGLGDTAMYLCATRTPGVETQYFGPGTRLLVL.

The V and J genes are TRBV5-4 and TRBJ1-1; the D is unclear. CDR3 length equals 14 residues. V dropped 4 bases and J dropped 1 base, with 11 bases sitting between them. Germline CDR1 is SGHNT and CDR2 is YYREEE (reference sequence). The CDR3 spells CASSAIDRNTEAFF. In DNA, the CDR3 is TGTGCCAGCAGCGCTATAGATCGGAACACTGAAGCTTTCTTT.

The chain combines TRBV9 with TRBJ2-7; D may be TRBD1 (8 bases). This CDR3 contains 17 residues. Trimming shortened V by 0 bases and J by 1 base, and 17 bases separated the two germline ends. CDR1 SGDLS and CDR2 YYNGEE come from the germline V gene. In DNA, the CDR3 is TGTGCCAGCAGCGTAGGAGGGAGGGGACAGGTTTCCTACGAGCAGTACTTC. The encoded protein is CASSVGGRGQVSYEQYF.

The chain has TRBV6-2 or TRBV6-3 and TRBJ1-1, with 8 bases that match TRBD1. Germline values: CDR1 MNHEY, CDR2 SVGEGT. Trimming cost V 5 bases and J 1 base; bases outside gene matches: 3. This CDR3 contains 14 residues. The CDR3, as DNA: TGTGCCAGCAGTCCGACAGGGGAGAACACTGAAGCTTTCTTT. This codes for CASSPTGENTEAFF.

This clone was picked up a small number of times. This chain links TRBV6-5 with TRBJ1-6; D gene unclear. The CDR3 runs 12 residues. Germline V lookup: CDR1 MNHEY, CDR2 SVGAGI. V shed 2 bases and J shed 7 bases, with 3 bases lying between them. Here the CDR3 DNA reads TGTGCCAGCAGTTACGCGAATTCACCCCTCCACTTT. It specifies CASSYANSPLHF.